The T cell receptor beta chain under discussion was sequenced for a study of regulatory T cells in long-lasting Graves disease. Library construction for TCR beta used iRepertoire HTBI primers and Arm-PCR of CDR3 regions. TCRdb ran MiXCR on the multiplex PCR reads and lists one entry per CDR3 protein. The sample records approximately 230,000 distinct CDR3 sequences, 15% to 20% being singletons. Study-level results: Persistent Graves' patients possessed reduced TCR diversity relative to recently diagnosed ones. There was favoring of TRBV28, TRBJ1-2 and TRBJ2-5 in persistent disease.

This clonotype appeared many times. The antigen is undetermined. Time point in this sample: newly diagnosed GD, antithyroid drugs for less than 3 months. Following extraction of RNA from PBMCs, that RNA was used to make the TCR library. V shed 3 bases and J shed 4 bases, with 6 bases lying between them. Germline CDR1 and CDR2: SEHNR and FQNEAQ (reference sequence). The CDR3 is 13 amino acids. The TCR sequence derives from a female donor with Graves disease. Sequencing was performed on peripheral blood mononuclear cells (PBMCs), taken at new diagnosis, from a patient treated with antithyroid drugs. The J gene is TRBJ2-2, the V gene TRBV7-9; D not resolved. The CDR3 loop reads CASSFIFTGELFF. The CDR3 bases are TGTGCCAGCAGCTTTATCTTCACCGGGGAGCTGTTTTTT.